This T cell receptor (beta chain) was captured by sequencing in a study of T cell responses to AZD1222 COVID-19 vaccine. Study-wide points: Only a handful of individuals given AZD1222 were seropositive at baseline.

About this clone itself: Its matching antigen is unknown.

Germline trimming cut 3 bases from V and 6 bases from J; bases unmatched to any gene: 10. Germline assignment: CDR1 LGHNA and CDR2 YNFKEQ. The length of the CDR3 is 15 residues. Clones were sequenced by immunoSEQ multiplex PCR, and TCRdb holds only the in-frame ones, with some missing. The sample has fewer than 200,000 clones, about 90% seen once; the top ten hold around 4%. Sequencing used peripheral blood, obtained on day 0 of MenACWY control vaccination. The rearrangement joins TRBV4-2 to TRBJ2-7; 8 bases map to TRBD2. The sequence was obtained from an adult in good health. The CDR3 DNA follows: TGTGCCAGCAGCCAGGCCTGGCGGGGGGAGGGCGAGCAGTACTTC. Its protein product is CASSQAWRGEGEQYF.